Presented here are 31 T cell receptor beta chains from one specimen sequenced in a study of blood T cell repertoires in COVID-19. Using immunoSEQ multiplex PCR, the repertoire was profiled, and TCRdb retains in-frame clones only, with some absent. The table has 300,000 to 400,000 clones, just over 85% seen once. Sequencing was performed on PBMCs or T cells enriched from blood (not recorded which). These receptors originate from a woman in her 40s with acute COVID-19.

This chain joins TRBV6-5 and TRBJ2-2, with TRBD2 as a possible D gene (5 bases). Deletions cut 5 bases from V and 8 bases from J, with 6 bases between. The CDR3 runs 11 residues. From germline, CDR1 is MNHEY and CDR2 SVGAGI. Here the CDR3 DNA reads TGTGCCAGCAGTCGGGGAGGGGAGCTGTTTTTT. Its translation: CASSRGGELFF.

This clone was seen only once. The chain joins TRBV7-8 to TRBJ2-7; 10 nucleotides align to TRBD2. The CDR3 totals 15 residues. V shed 5 bases, J shed 0 bases, and the junction held 4 bases outside the gene matches. Germline values: CDR1 SGHVS, CDR2 FQNEAQ. CDR3 protein: CASSNGLADSYEQYF. The CDR3 DNA sequence: TGTGCCAGCAGCAACGGACTAGCGGACTCCTACGAGCAGTACTTC.

V and J are TRBV7-9 and TRBJ2-1, with TRBD2 as a possible D gene (5 bases). Germline lookup yields CDR1 SEHNR and CDR2 FQNEAQ (reference sequence). The CDR3 consists of 16 residues. With 2 bases removed from V and 6 bases from J, the gap between germline ends came to 17 bases. Here the CDR3 reads CASSLQGPSRGNEQFF. The CDR3 nucleotides read TGTGCCAGCAGCTTACAAGGGCCATCCCGGGGCAATGAGCAGTTCTTC. The full variable domain, with the rest looked up from reference TRBV7-9 and TRBJ2-1, is DTGVSQNPRHKITKRGQNVTFRCDPISEHNRLYWYRQTLGQGPEFLTYFQNEAQLEKSRLLSDRFSAERPKGSFSTLEIQRTEQGDSAMYLCASSLQGPSRGNEQFFGPGTRLTVL.

The chain links TRBV9 to TRBJ2-6; D might be TRBD1 (5 bases). In germline, CDR1 is SGDLS, CDR2 YYNGEE. The CDR3 spans 18 residues. V was trimmed by 0 bases and J by 2 bases, leaving 15 bases between them. The CDR3 here is CASSVVAGNLPGANVLTF. CDR3 sequence (DNA): TGTGCCAGCAGCGTAGTGGCAGGGAATTTGCCTGGGGCCAACGTCCTGACTTTC.

V gene TRBV27 combines with J gene TRBJ2-7; the D gene is possibly TRBD1 (6 bases). The germline V gene encodes CDR1 MNHEY and CDR2 SMNVEV (reference sequence). V was clipped by 5 bases and J by 0 bases, with 17 bases between them. The CDR3 length is 16 residues. As DNA, the CDR3 is TGTGCCAGCAGTCACGGACAGTCTATCCTCTCCTACGAGCAGTACTTC. Protein product: CASSHGQSILSYEQYF.

The V call is TRBV11-2, the J call TRBJ1-1; 9 bases align to TRBD1. Trimming cost V 5 bases and J 4 bases; bases outside gene matches: 14. The CDR3 has 17 residues. Germline V lookup: CDR1 SGHAT, CDR2 FQNNGV. The chain's CDR3 is CASSPQSGTGRGTEAFF. In DNA, the CDR3 is TGTGCCAGCAGCCCACAATCCGGGACAGGGCGAGGCACTGAAGCTTTCTTT.

This clone was seen only a few times. The V gene is TRBV28, the J gene TRBJ1-5; D may be TRBD1 (5 bases). The CDR3 sequence is 10 residues long. V lost 5 bases to trimming and J lost 13 bases, with 9 bases between them. Per germline, CDR1 MDHEN and CDR2 SYDVKM. The CDR3 nucleotides read TGTGCCAGCAGTCAGGGTTCACAGCATTTT. It codes for CASSQGSQHF.

This clone was counted once. V gene TRBV7-3 combines with J gene TRBJ1-3; D perhaps matches TRBD1 (5 bases). Germline V gene lookup returns CDR1 SGHTA and CDR2 FQGTGA. Trimming took 5 bases from V and 0 from J, leaving 11 bases between them. This CDR3 spans 15 amino acids. This chain's CDR3 is CASSPPTASGNTIYF. The CDR3 DNA sequence: TGTGCCAGCAGCCCCCCGACAGCCTCTGGAAACACCATATATTTT.

The chain couples TRBV2 to TRBJ1-5; D is undetermined. Germline CDR1 reads SNHLY; CDR2 reads FYNNEI. CDR3 size: 14 residues. Trimming removed 3 bases from V and 7 bases from J, with 13 bases in between. The CDR3 loop reads CASSEERTYQPQHF. The CDR3 nucleotides read TGTGCCAGCAGTGAGGAGAGAACGTACCAGCCCCAGCATTTT.

This chain joins TRBV5-1 and TRBJ1-1; D is ambiguous. The germline V gene has CDR1 SGHRS and CDR2 YFSETQ. With 2 bases removed from V and 4 bases from J, the gap between germline ends came to 15 bases. This CDR3 is built from 15 residues. The CDR3 DNA sequence: TGCGCCAGCAGCTTTATGCCGGTTCCGGTCACTGAAGCTTTCTTT. Translation: CASSFMPVPVTEAFF.

The genes are TRBV28 and TRBJ2-7; D is unresolved. Between the trimmed V and J ends, which lost 5 bases and 0 bases, there was a span of 14 bases. The CDR3 has 15 amino acids. Germline CDR1 is MDHEN and CDR2 is SYDVKM. The CDR3 DNA sequence: TGTGCCAGCAGTCCCCTGACATCCTACTCCTACGAGCAGTACTTC. Protein sequence: CASSPLTSYSYEQYF.

The chain uses TRBV7-3 and TRBJ2-2, with TRBD1 matching over 9 bases. With V trimmed by 5 bases and J by 2 bases, 3 bases remained unmatched. The CDR3 covers 15 residues. Germline CDR1 reads SGHTA; CDR2 reads FQGTGA. CDR3 in DNA: TGTGCCAGCAGCATACAGGGGGCTAACACCGGGGAGCTGTTTTTT. It is translated as CASSIQGANTGELFF.

The V and J genes are TRBV4-2 and TRBJ1-6, with 9 bases matching TRBD1. This CDR3 has 12 amino acids. Germline loops: CDR1 LGHNA, CDR2 YNFKEQ. V was pared by 10 bases and J by 6 bases, with 1 base of the junction left unmatched. The CDR3 DNA reads as TGTGCCACGGGACAGGGTAATTCACCCCTCCACTTT. This codes for CATGQGNSPLHF.

The chain employs TRBV6-5 and TRBJ1-3, with D hard to call. This CDR3 spans 15 amino acids. V was clipped by 4 bases and J by 4 bases, with 14 bases between them. Germline CDR1 reads MNHEY; CDR2 reads SVGAGI. CDR3 in amino acids: CASSFYQGGGNTIYF. CDR3 nucleotide sequence: TGTGCCAGCAGTTTTTATCAAGGCGGCGGAAACACCATATATTTT.

The chain carries TRBV3-1 (or the pseudogene TRBV3-2) and TRBJ1-2; D ambiguous. Germline loops: CDR1 LGHDT, CDR2 YNNKEL (reference sequence). The CDR3 has 14 amino acids. Trimming cost V 1 base and J 6 bases, with 12 bases left between them. The CDR3 nucleotides are TGTGCCAGCAGCCAAGGGGTGGGCTGGGATGGCTACACCTTC. Its translation: CASSQGVGWDGYTF.

This clone is a singleton in its sample. The CDR3 protein is CASSFDRGSYNEQFF. The CDR3 region has the DNA TGTGCCAGCAGCTTCGACAGGGGATCCTACAATGAGCAGTTCTTC. The chain employs TRBV7-2 and TRBJ2-1; TRBD1 aligns across 8 bases. Trimming cost V 3 bases and J 1 base; bases outside gene matches: 2. The length of the CDR3 is 15 residues. The V gene's germline CDR1 is SGHTA and CDR2 FQGNSA.

This clone was found a few times. The chain has TRBV9 and TRBJ1-4; 9 bases match TRBD1. The V gene end was trimmed by 3 bases and the J gene end by 6 bases; junction bases not matched to a gene: 0. The CDR3 sequence is 13 residues long. Germline assignment: CDR1 SGDLS and CDR2 YYNGEE. CDR3 sequence (DNA): TGTGCCAGCAGCGGGGACAGGGATGAAAAACTGTTTTTT. It translates to CASSGDRDEKLFF. Full variable domain (rest looked up from reference TRBV9 and TRBJ1-4): DSGVTQTPKHLITATGQRVTLRCSPRSGDLSVYWYQQSLDQGLQFLIQYYNGEERAKGNILERFSAQQFPDLHSELNLSSLELGDSALYFCASSGDRDEKLFFGSGTQLSVL.

This sequence joins TRBV19 and TRBJ2-5; 12 positions match TRBD1. Germline CDR1 reads LNHDA; CDR2 reads SQIVND (reference sequence). Trimming removed 3 bases from V and 4 bases from J; junction bases left unmatched: 6. The CDR3 totals 16 residues. CDR3 sequence (DNA): TGTGCCAGTAGTATGAGCCGGGACAGGGGGCGAGAGACCCAGTACTTC. Translation: CASSMSRDRGRETQYF.

This clone was picked up a small number of times. In DNA, the CDR3 is TGTGCCAGCAGTGAGATACAGTACTATAATTCACCCCTCCACTTT. It encodes CASSEIQYYNSPLHF. V is TRBV6-1 and J is TRBJ1-6; D remains unclear. V dropped 3 bases and J dropped 3 bases, with 9 bases sitting between them. Germline values: CDR1 MNHNS, CDR2 SASEGT. The CDR3 loop spans 15 amino acids.

This clone was detected once. The chain combines TRBV9 with TRBJ2-5; 8 bases line up with TRBD2. V lost 0 bases and J lost 0; bases outside the gene matches: 4. Germline V CDR1 and CDR2: SGDLS, YYNGEE. The CDR3 is 16 amino acids. The CDR3 here is CASSVEPSGYQETQYF. In DNA, the CDR3 is TGTGCCAGCAGCGTAGAACCTAGCGGGTACCAAGAGACCCAGTACTTC.

V usage is TRBV19 and J usage is TRBJ2-3; weak D call: TRBD2 (6 bases). The CDR3 is 15 residues long. The germline V and J ends were trimmed by 6 bases and 1 base, with 14 bases remaining between them. CDR1 and CDR2 (germline): LNHDA, SQIVND (reference sequence). The CDR3 sequence: CASRNWGGGTDTQYF. The DNA of the CDR3 is TGTGCCAGTAGAAATTGGGGCGGGGGCACAGATACGCAGTATTTT.

This clone was seen once. The chain joins TRBV6-5 to TRBJ1-1, with 11 nucleotides matching TRBD1. V dropped 4 bases and J dropped 5; count of bases not matched to a gene: 9. The CDR3 is made up of 16 amino acids. In germline, CDR1 is MNHEY, CDR2 SVGAGI. As DNA, the CDR3 is TGTGCCAGCAGTTCAGGTGAGGGGACAGGGGGAACTGAAGCTTTCTTT. Protein sequence: CASSSGEGTGGTEAFF.

The chain employs TRBV4-1 and TRBJ2-3, with 7 bases fitting TRBD2. Germline loops: CDR1 MGHRA, CDR2 YSYEKL. This CDR3 comprises 16 residues. Losses at the gene ends were 0 bases for V and 4 bases for J; bases not matched to a gene: 7. CDR3 bases: TGCGCCAGCAGCCAAGATCGGGGTCGGGGGGCAGATACGCAGTATTTT. Protein sequence: CASSQDRGRGADTQYF.

This chain links TRBV3-1 (or the pseudogene TRBV3-2) with TRBJ1-1, with D possibly matching TRBD1 (5 bases). This CDR3 has 15 residues. The V and J ends lost 3 bases and 0 bases respectively, with 11 bases between them. Germline V gene lookup returns CDR1 LGHDT and CDR2 YNNKEL (reference sequence). The CDR3 nucleotides are TGTGCCAGCAGCCATAGGGGACTCATGAACACTGAAGCTTTCTTT. It yields the protein CASSHRGLMNTEAFF.

The V call is TRBV7-9, the J call TRBJ1-1; 12 bases agree with TRBD1. Germline V CDR1 and CDR2: SEHNR, FQNEAQ (reference sequence). The trim removed 5 bases at V and 1 base at J, leaving 8 bases unmatched. This CDR3 is 17 amino acids long. The CDR3 DNA reads as TGTGCCAGCAGCCGGGACAGGGGGCCGTCGGAGAACACTGAAGCTTTCTTT. Translated, it gives CASSRDRGPSENTEAFF.

The gene calls are TRBV19 and TRBJ2-5, with D possibly being TRBD1 (6 bases). The CDR3 length is 14 residues. V lost 4 bases and J lost 7, with 16 bases in between. Per germline, CDR1 LNHDA and CDR2 SQIVND (reference sequence). CDR3 nucleotides: TGTGCCAGTAGTACCTTAACAGGGTTCGGGACCCAGTACTTC. Its translation: CASSTLTGFGTQYF.

The genes are TRBV28 and TRBJ2-3, with TRBD2 matching over 9 bases. V lost 1 base, J lost 8 bases, and 10 bases stayed unmatched. There are 16 residues in the CDR3. Germline CDR1 and CDR2: MDHEN and SYDVKM. CDR3 residues: CASSLFPAGGSGTQYF. The CDR3 nucleotides read TGTGCCAGCAGTTTATTCCCAGCGGGAGGTTCCGGTACGCAGTATTTT.

The chain uses TRBV20-1 and TRBJ2-3; the D gene is possibly TRBD1 (6 bases). CDR1 is DFQATT, CDR2 SNEGSKA, per germline (reference sequence). V dropped 5 bases and J dropped 14 bases, with 17 bases sitting between them. The CDR3 totals 11 residues. Written as DNA, the CDR3 is TGCAGTGCTTTCCGGGACACTCTCGGGTATTTT. As protein: CSAFRDTLGYF.

This chain connects TRBV2 to TRBJ2-5, with D tentatively TRBD1 (6 bases). V lost 7 bases and J lost 0, with 12 bases in between. Germline values: CDR1 SNHLY, CDR2 FYNNEI. The CDR3 consists of 14 residues. CDR3 region: CASNLQGYQETQYF. Here the CDR3 DNA reads TGTGCCAGCAACCTACAGGGTTACCAAGAGACCCAGTACTTC.

The chain is built from TRBV9 and TRBJ2-5; D may be TRBD2 (5 bases). V was cut by 3 bases and J by 0 bases, with 9 bases left in between. Germline lookup yields CDR1 SGDLS and CDR2 YYNGEE. This CDR3 contains 14 residues. CDR3 region: CASSGGLYQETQYF. CDR3 DNA: TGTGCCAGCAGCGGAGGACTGTACCAAGAGACCCAGTACTTC.

This chain links TRBV9 with TRBJ2-3; TRBD2 agrees at 10 bases. This CDR3 is built from 15 residues. The junction had 8 bases not matched to a gene; V was cut back by 5 bases and J by 5 bases. Looked up from germline, CDR1 is SGDLS and CDR2 is YYNGEE. The CDR3 sequence: CASRRSGGAGDTQYF. CDR3 in DNA: TGTGCCAGCAGACGGAGCGGGGGGGCCGGAGATACGCAGTATTTT.